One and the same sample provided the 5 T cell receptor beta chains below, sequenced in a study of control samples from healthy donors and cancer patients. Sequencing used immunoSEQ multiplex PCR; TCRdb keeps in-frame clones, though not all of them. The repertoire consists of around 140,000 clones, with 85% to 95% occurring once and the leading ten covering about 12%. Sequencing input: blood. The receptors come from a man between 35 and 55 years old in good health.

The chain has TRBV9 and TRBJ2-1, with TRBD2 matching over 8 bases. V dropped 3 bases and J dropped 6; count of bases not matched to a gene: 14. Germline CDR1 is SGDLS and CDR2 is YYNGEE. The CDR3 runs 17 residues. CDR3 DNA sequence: TGTGCCAGCAGCGGCTCCGGCGTGGGGGGGACTAGCAATGAGCAGTTCTTC. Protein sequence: CASSGSGVGGTSNEQFF. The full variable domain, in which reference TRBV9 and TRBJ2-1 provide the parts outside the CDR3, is DSGVTQTPKHLITATGQRVTLRCSPRSGDLSVYWYQQSLDQGLQFLIQYYNGEERAKGNILERFSAQQFPDLHSELNLSSLELGDSALYFCASSGSGVGGTSNEQFFGPGTRLTVL.

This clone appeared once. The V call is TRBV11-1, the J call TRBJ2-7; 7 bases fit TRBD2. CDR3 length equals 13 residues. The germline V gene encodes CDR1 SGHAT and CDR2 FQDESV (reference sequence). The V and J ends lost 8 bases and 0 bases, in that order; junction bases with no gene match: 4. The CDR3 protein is CASLGGSSYEQYF. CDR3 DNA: TGTGCCAGCTTGGGCGGGAGCTCCTACGAGCAGTACTTC.

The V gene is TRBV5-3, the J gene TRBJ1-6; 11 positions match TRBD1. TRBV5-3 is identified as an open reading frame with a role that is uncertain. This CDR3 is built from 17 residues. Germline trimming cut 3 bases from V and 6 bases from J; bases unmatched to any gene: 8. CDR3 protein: CARSSGDRGKGNSPLHF. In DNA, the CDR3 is TGTGCCAGAAGCTCAGGGGACAGGGGGAAAGGTAATTCACCCCTCCACTTT.

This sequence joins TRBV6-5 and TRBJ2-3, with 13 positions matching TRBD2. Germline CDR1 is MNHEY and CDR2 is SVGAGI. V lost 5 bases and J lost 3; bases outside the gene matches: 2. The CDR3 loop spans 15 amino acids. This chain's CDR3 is CASSPLAGGTDTQYF. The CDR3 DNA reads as TGTGCCAGCAGTCCACTAGCGGGAGGGACAGATACGCAGTATTTT.

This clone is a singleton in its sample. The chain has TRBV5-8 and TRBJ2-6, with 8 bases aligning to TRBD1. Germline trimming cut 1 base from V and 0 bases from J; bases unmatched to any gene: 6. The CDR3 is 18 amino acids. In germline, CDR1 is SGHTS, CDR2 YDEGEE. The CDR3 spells CASSLWYRGISGANVLTF. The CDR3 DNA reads TGTGCCAGCAGCTTGTGGTACAGGGGGATCTCTGGGGCCAACGTCCTGACTTTC.